The rows below give T cell receptor beta chains drawn from one sample of a study of blood T cell repertoires in COVID-19. TCRdb's copy holds only in-frame clones and misses some; the assay was immunoSEQ multiplex PCR. Of roughly 150,000 clones in the sample, approximately 86% were seen once. The sequencing input was peripheral blood. The receptors here all came from a woman between 65 and 79 years old with acute or convalescent COVID-19. CDR3s include the opening cysteine and the closing phenylalanine or tryptophan. Fields, in order: clone size, J gene, V gene, D gene, CDR3 protein, CDR3 DNA. The D gene is left open where the match is weak. A clone size is listed for some rows: how often the clone was seen (once, few, many), or a class if it is expanded.

-,TRBJ2-1,TRBV5-5,-,CASSLGLDNEQFF,TGTGCCAGCAGCCTGGGACTGGACAATGAGCAGTTCTTC
-,TRBJ2-3,TRBV19,-,CASSIAGRTQYF,TGTGCCAGTAGTATTGCGGGGCGTACGCAGTATTTT
-,TRBJ1-1,TRBV6-6,-,CASRGGGRNTEAFF,TGTGCCAGCAGGGGAGGAGGAAGGAACACTGAAGCTTTCTTT
-,TRBJ2-6,TRBV6-5,-,CASRGESSGANVLTF,TGTGCCAGCAGGGGCGAAAGCTCTGGGGCCAACGTCCTGACTTTC
-,TRBJ1-2,TRBV7-9,-,CASSSPSNYGYTF,TGTGCCAGCAGCTCCCCCTCTAACTATGGCTACACCTTC
-,TRBJ1-4,TRBV19,-,CASSQNRGAANEKLFF,TGTGCCAGCTCTCAAAACCGCGGGGCTGCTAATGAAAAACTGTTTTTT
-,TRBJ1-2,TRBV4-2,TRBD1,CASSPDRGRTWNYGYTF,TGTGCCAGCAGCCCAGACAGGGGGCGGACTTGGAACTATGGCTACACCTTC
-,TRBJ2-5,TRBV30,TRBD1,CAWSDRDRGETQYF,TGTGCCTGGAGTGACCGGGACAGGGGAGAGACCCAGTACTTC
-,TRBJ2-3,TRBV5-5,-,CASSLLPSGTDTQYF,TGTGCCAGCAGTTTGCTTCCTAGCGGCACAGATACGCAGTATTTT
-,TRBJ1-2,TRBV10-3,-,CAITGSGVGGYTF,TGTGCCATCACTGGCTCAGGGGTTGGTGGCTACACCTTC
-,TRBJ2-5,TRBV3-1/TRBV3-2,TRBD1,CASSRAGGAPLETQYF,TGTGCCAGCTCTCGAGCAGGGGGCGCCCCATTGGAGACCCAGTACTTC
-,TRBJ2-5,TRBV14,-,CASSQTRGLTRTQYF,TGTGCCAGCAGCCAGACCAGGGGCTTGACGAGGACCCAGTACTTC
-,TRBJ2-3,TRBV25-1,TRBD1,CASSDRRITDTQYF,TGTGCCAGCTCGGACAGGCGTATCACAGATACGCAGTATTTT
-,TRBJ1-1,TRBV29-1,TRBD1,CSVLVQGGNTEAFF,TGCAGCGTTCTCGTACAGGGGGGGAACACTGAAGCTTTCTTT
-,TRBJ1-1,TRBV19,-,CASSIRASMNTEAFF,TGTGCCAGTAGTATTCGAGCGAGTATGAACACTGAAGCTTTCTTT
-,TRBJ2-1,TRBV7-2,TRBD2,CASSLLRSGGAGEQFF,TGTGCCAGCAGCTTATTGAGGAGCGGGGGGGCTGGTGAGCAGTTCTTC
-,TRBJ1-2,TRBV6-5,-,CASSYSSVPPNYGYTF,TGTGCCAGCAGTTATAGCTCAGTGCCCCCTAACTATGGCTACACCTTC
-,TRBJ2-1,TRBV19,TRBD2,CASSTRTSGPYNEQFF,TGTGCCAGTAGTACGAGGACTAGCGGTCCCTACAATGAGCAGTTCTTC
-,TRBJ1-5,TRBV27,TRBD1,CASSSSGTGGVFQHF,TGTGCCAGCAGTTCCTCCGGGACAGGGGGGGTTTTCCAGCATTTT
once,TRBJ2-3,TRBV7-9,TRBD1,CASKQFRGTGGEGDTQYF,TGTGCCAGCAAACAATTTAGGGGCACAGGGGGCGAGGGAGATACGCAGTATTTT
few,TRBJ2-1,TRBV7-9,TRBD1,CASSLTGGQFF,TGTGCCAGCAGCTTGACAGGGGGGCAGTTCTTC
once,TRBJ1-3,TRBV28,TRBD1,CASIDRGANTIYF,TGTGCCAGCATCGACAGGGGGGCGAACACCATATATTTT
-,TRBJ1-3,TRBV2,-,CASSGRLRGNTIYF,TGTGCCAGCAGCGGAAGGTTGAGGGGAAACACCATATATTTT
-,TRBJ1-2,TRBV6-2/TRBV6-3,-,CASSSGGTYGYTF,TGTGCCAGCAGTTCCGGAGGAACCTATGGCTACACCTTC
-,TRBJ1-2,TRBV7-2,-,CASSLGGQGSDYGYTF,TGTGCCAGCAGCTTGGGGGGGCAGGGGTCGGACTATGGCTACACCTTC